Presented here are 30 T cell receptor delta chains from one specimen sequenced in a study of gamma-delta T cells after stem cell transplantation. TCRdb fed the RT-PCR reads to CATT. This table holds about 11,000 delta-chain clones, approximately 39% found once. The sample was gamma-delta T cells. These TCRs come from a human donor. It is not recorded whose cells these are; they may come from a transplant donor.

This clone was counted only a few times. It differs at one base from a far larger clone, so likely a read error. The chain employs TRDV2 and TRDJ3, with 7 bases identical to TRDD3. In germline, CDR1 is GEAIGNYY, CDR2 EKD. This CDR3 contains 16 residues. The CDR3 loop reads CACDWGSSWDTRKMFF. In nucleotides, the CDR3 is TGTGCCTGTGACTGGGGGAGCTCCTGGGACACCCGAAAGATGTTTTTC.

The chain couples TRDV3 to TRDJ1; the match to TRDD2 covers 8 bases. Germline-derived CDR1 and CDR2 are TVYSNPD and GDNSRS (reference sequence). The CDR3 consists of 18 residues. V dropped 0 bases and J dropped 0; count of bases not matched to a gene: 15. CDR3 in DNA: TGTGCCTTTAGGAGTTGTGAGGCCTTCCTATTGTACACCGATAAACTCATCTTT. Residues: CAFRSCEAFLLYTDKLIF.

Points on this clone: It may be a read error: a sequence one base away is much more abundant. The rearrangement joins TRDV3 to TRDJ1; 13 nucleotides agree with TRDD3. The CDR3 sequence is 22 residues long. Germline CDR1 reads TVYSNPD; CDR2 reads GDNSRS (reference sequence). With V trimmed by 4 bases and J by 0 bases, 26 bases remained unmatched. The CDR3 nucleotides read TGTGCCTGTATTGGATCCTACGAAACGTACTGGGGGATACGCGCTTACACCGATAAACTCATCTTT. Translation gives CACIGSYETYWGIRAYTDKLIF.

This clone turned up a few times. The chain recombines TRDV1 with TRDJ1; tentative D call: TRDD2 (6 bases). Trimming left V 3 bases short and J 0 bases short, with 32 bases between. The CDR3 runs 22 residues. Germline assignment: CDR1 TSWWSYY and CDR2 QGS. CDR3 nucleotide sequence: TGTGCTCTTGGGGATTCCTATCGCTTCCTTGGTTTTCCCCTATTGTACACCGATAAACTCATCTTT. Amino acids: CALGDSYRFLGFPLLYTDKLIF.

This sequence joins TRDV3 and TRDJ1, with a possible D match to TRDD3 (6 bases). The V end was cut by 5 bases, the J end by 1 base, with 14 bases between. CDR3 length equals 13 residues. Looked up from germline, CDR1 is TVYSNPD and CDR2 is GDNSRS (reference sequence). As DNA, the CDR3 is TGTGCCGGTCGTAGGGGATGCACCGATAAACTCATCTTT. As protein: CAGRRGCTDKLIF. Full variable domain (remainder filled in from reference TRDV3 and TRDJ1): CDKVTQSSPDQTVASGSEVVLLCTYDTVYSNPDLFWYRIRPDYSFQFVFYGDNSRSEGADFTQGRFSVKHILTQKAFHLVISPVRTEDSATYYCAGRRGCTDKLIFGKGTRVTVEP.

This clone has just one count. V usage is TRDV2 and J usage is TRDJ1; D perhaps matches TRDD3 (5 bases). The CDR3 consists of 17 residues. CDR1 and CDR2 (germline): GEAIGNYY, EKD. V lost 6 bases to trimming and J lost 0 bases, with 22 bases between them. CDR3 DNA: TGTGCCTGTTGCATACGACGGGGAAGACCGTACACCGATAAACTCATCTTT. This codes for CACCIRRGRPYTDKLIF.

This clone was seen once. The chain has TRDV2 and TRDJ2, with 7 bases identical to TRDD3. Losses at the gene ends were 1 base for V and 0 bases for J; bases not matched to a gene: 16. The CDR3 is 20 residues long. The germline V gene has CDR1 GEAIGNYY and CDR2 EKD. As DNA, the CDR3 is TGTGCCTGTGACACAACAGGTTGGGGGAGAGCCTCCTCTTTGACAGCACAACTCTTCTTT. It codes for CACDTTGWGRASSLTAQLFF.

This clone was detected only a few times. The protein TCRdb lists differs from the translation of the DNA at residue 15; the protein given here is translated from the DNA itself. V is TRDV3 and J is TRDJ1; TRDD3 aligns across 12 bases. CDR3 length: 16 amino acids. CDR1 and CDR2 from the germline V gene are TVYSNPD and GDNSRS (reference sequence). The CDR3 sequence: CASPSGGYAMTDKLTF. The CDR3 DNA follows: TGTGCCTCCCCCTCTGGGGGATACGCAATGACCGATAAACTCACCTTT.

The V gene is TRDV1, the J gene TRDJ4, with 9 bases that match TRDD3. Trimming at V came to 4 bases and at J to 0 bases, leaving 15 bases not matched to a gene. CDR1 and CDR2 from the germline V gene are TSWWSYY and QGS. CDR3 length equals 18 residues. The CDR3, as DNA: TGTGCTCTTGGGGTCAAAGGGGGGTACTGGGGGACGGCCAGACCCCTGATCTTT. Protein product: CALGVKGGYWGTARPLIF.

The CDR3 region is CACDTEGSTGGYTWDTRQMFF. The CDR3 coding sequence is TGTGCCTGTGACACCGAAGGGAGTACTGGGGGATACACCTGGGACACCCGACAGATGTTTTTC. The chain carries TRDV2 and TRDJ3; 12 nucleotides align to TRDD3. The J segment lost 2 bases and the V segment lost 0 bases, leaving 10 bases of the junction unmatched. The CDR3 sequence is 21 residues long. Germline lookup yields CDR1 GEAIGNYY and CDR2 EKD.

By proportion, this clone is medium-sized. Other DNA sequences in the same sample also yield this CDR3. This chain uses TRDV2 with TRDJ1; possibly TRDD3 for D (6 bases). Trimming took 3 bases from V and 0 from J, leaving 16 bases between them. Germline V CDR1 and CDR2: GEAIGNYY, EKD. This CDR3 comprises 16 residues. The CDR3 coding sequence is TGTGCCTGTGACCCAGGTTGGGGGCCACACACCGATAAACTCATCTTT. Its translation: CACDPGWGPHTDKLIF.

For this clone: A much larger clone sits a single nucleotide away, making a read error possible. V is TRDV2 and J is TRDJ1, with 13 bases that match TRDD3. From germline, CDR1 is GEAIGNYY and CDR2 EKD. The CDR3 consists of 18 residues. With V trimmed by 0 bases and J by 0 bases, 6 bases remained unmatched. CDR3 region: CACDTGGLGDTYTDKLIF. The CDR3 DNA reads as TGTGCCTGTGACACCGGAGGACTGGGGGATACGTACACCGATAAACTCATCTTT.

The chain has TRDV1 and TRDJ1; 13 nucleotides match TRDD3. In germline, CDR1 is TSWWSYY, CDR2 QGS. This CDR3 spans 23 amino acids. Unmatched junction bases numbered 21, after V lost 0 bases and J lost 2 bases. For the CDR3, the DNA is TGTGCTCTTGGGGAACTTGACCTTCTTGTACTGGGGGATACGCGGGGGTCGACCGATAAACTCATCTTT. The encoded protein is CALGELDLLVLGDTRGSTDKLIF.

A note on this clone: An end of the junction differs from the germline gene, which may be a read error. The chain has TRDV1 and TRDJ1; D may be TRDD3 (6 bases). The CDR3 runs to 19 residues. The V gene's germline CDR1 is TSWWSYY and CDR2 QGS. The CDR3 DNA reads as TGTGCTATTGGGCCTAGAGGACTACAGAGGATACAAAGCGCGGATAAACTCATCTTT. Residues: CAIGPRGLQRIQSADKLIF.

This clone was detected only a few times. The chain has TRDV1 and TRDJ1; the match to TRDD3 covers 12 bases. CDR3 size: 19 residues. CDR1 is TSWWSYY, CDR2 QGS, per germline. Trimming took 3 bases from V and 1 from J; bases not matched to a gene: 12. The CDR3 loop is CALGDPVWGIRDSTDKLIF. The CDR3, as DNA: TGTGCTCTTGGGGATCCGGTCTGGGGGATACGCGATTCCACCGATAAACTCATCTTT.

The chain carries TRDV2 and TRDJ1, with 12 bases that match TRDD3. The V gene end was trimmed by 5 bases and the J gene end by 2 bases; junction bases not matched to a gene: 11. CDR3 length: 17 residues. Germline CDR1 reads GEAIGNYY; CDR2 reads EKD. The CDR3 bases are TGTGCCTGTGTCCTGCGGCTACTGGGGGATACAACCGATAAACTCATCTTT. It translates to CACVLRLLGDTTDKLIF.

In its sample, this clone was seen a few times. The chain joins TRDV2 to TRDJ2, with D perhaps matching TRDD3 (6 bases). Per the germline V gene, CDR1 is GEAIGNYY and CDR2 is EKD. V lost 0 bases and J 4 bases, leaving 8 bases between the germline ends. The CDR3 has 14 residues. This CDR3 is CACDTGIGTAQLFF. CDR3 in DNA: TGTGCCTGTGACACCGGGATAGGGACAGCACAACTCTTCTTT.

This clone was seen once. A clone one base away is much larger, so this may be a read error. The same CDR3 also results from other DNA sequences found in this sample. The chain carries TRDV2 and TRDJ3; 8 bases fit TRDD3. From germline, CDR1 is GEAIGNYY and CDR2 EKD. The CDR3 contains 22 residues. The CDR3 region is CACDTGLGGNGVRSWDTRQMFF. CDR3 coding DNA: TGTGCTTGTGACACCGGACTGGGGGGGAACGGAGTTAGGTCCTGGGACACCCGACAGATGTTTTTC.

The gene calls are TRDV2 and TRDJ3, with 10 bases that match TRDD3. V lost 3 bases and J lost 2; bases outside the gene matches: 9. This CDR3 is 19 amino acids long. The germline V gene encodes CDR1 GEAIGNYY and CDR2 EKD. CDR3 loop: CACDPAGGYGAWDTRQMFF. The CDR3 nucleotides are TGTGCCTGTGACCCGGCGGGGGGATACGGCGCCTGGGACACCCGACAGATGTTTTTC.

This clone was observed a handful of times. The V call is TRDV1, the J call TRDJ1; 9 bases line up with TRDD2. From germline, CDR1 is TSWWSYY and CDR2 QGS. Losses at the gene ends were 4 bases for V and 0 bases for J; bases not matched to a gene: 27. The CDR3 totals 23 residues. In DNA, the CDR3 is TGTGCTCTTGGGGGATTCCTTCCTACCCCCAAATTCCACTGTCAATCTTACACCGATAAACTCATCTTT. Its translation: CALGGFLPTPKFHCQSYTDKLIF.

About this clone itself: One junction end disagrees with the germline gene, perhaps due to a read error. The J gene is TRDJ1, the V gene TRDV2, with D uncertain. This CDR3 spans 13 amino acids. Germline CDR1 reads GEAIGNYY; CDR2 reads EKD. The CDR3 loop is CACGPRYTNKLIF. In DNA, the CDR3 is TGTGCCTGTGGCCCGAGGTACACCAATAAACTCATCTTT.

Concerning this clone: The germline gene is not matched at one end of the junction; a read error may be the cause. V usage is TRDV2 and J usage is TRDJ1, with TRDD3 matching 8 bases. The CDR3 has 22 residues. Germline V gene data show CDR1 as GEAIGNYY and CDR2 as EKD. In nucleotides, the CDR3 is TGTGCCTGTGACACCAGCGAAAGGATACTGGGGGCTCTCCCTCTGTACACCTATAAACTCATCTTT. Translation: CACDTSERILGALPLYTYKLIF.

Notes on this clone: An end of the junction differs from the germline gene, which may be a read error. The chain carries TRDV3 and TRDJ1, with a tentative D call TRDD3 (5 bases). The CDR3 totals 15 residues. Germline V gene sequence: CDR1 TVYSNPD, CDR2 GDNSRS (reference sequence). The CDR3 nucleotides are TGTGCCCTCGCCACCGGGGGGGCTCACACCGATAGACTCATCTTT. Protein: CALATGGAHTDRLIF.

This clone is termed medium-sized. This chain joins TRDV2 and TRDJ1; TRDD3 aligns across 12 bases. The CDR3 covers 20 residues. From germline, CDR1 is GEAIGNYY and CDR2 EKD. V shed 0 bases, J shed 1 base, and the junction held 14 bases outside the gene matches. Here the CDR3 reads CACDTGEIDWGILGTDKLIF. The CDR3 region has the DNA TGTGCCTGTGACACCGGGGAGATCGACTGGGGGATACTAGGCACCGATAAACTCATCTTT.

This clone ranks as medium-sized. This sequence joins TRDV2 and TRDJ3, with 10 positions matching TRDD3. With 1 base clipped from V and 0 bases from J, the junction kept 5 bases outside the gene matches. CDR1 is GEAIGNYY, CDR2 EKD, per germline. The CDR3 is 19 amino acids. The CDR3 DNA reads TGTGCCTGTGACACGTGGGGGATACATAGCTCCTGGGACACCCGACAGATGTTTTTC. Translating gives CACDTWGIHSSWDTRQMFF.

Note on this clone: A much larger clonotype is one base distant, so this may be a read error. The chain has TRDV2 and TRDJ2, with 13 bases aligning to TRDD3. The germline gives CDR1 GEAIGNYY, CDR2 EKD. The CDR3 loop spans 19 amino acids. CDR3 in DNA: TGTGCCTGTGACACCTTACTGGGGGATACGCCCCCTTTGACAGCACAACCCTTCTTT. Its translation is CACDTLLGDTPPLTAQPFF.

The chain employs TRDV3 and TRDJ1, with TRDD3 identical over 10 bases. The CDR3 runs to 22 residues. Trimming took 4 bases from V and 1 from J; bases not matched to a gene: 30. Germline V CDR1 and CDR2: TVYSNPD, GDNSRS (reference sequence). The CDR3 DNA reads TGTGCCTCTCTGGGGGTCCCGCGGTCTGGGGGATATTGCTATTGGGGCACCGATAAACTCATCTTT. It translates to CASLGVPRSGGYCYWGTDKLIF.

Remarks on this clone: The junction does not match germline at one end; this may be a read error. J is TRDJ3 and V is TRDV2, with 9 bases identical to TRDD3. Germline CDR1 GEAIGNYY, CDR2 EKD. This CDR3 comprises 18 residues. The DNA for the CDR3 is TGTGCCTGTGACGGAGGGGGATACAACTCCTGGGACACCCTACAGATGTTTTTC. Its protein product is CACDGGGYNSWDTLQMFF.

About this clone itself: This may be a read error: a much more frequent sequence differs by one nucleotide. The chain couples TRAV29/DV5 to TRDJ1; 9 bases line up with TRDD3. This CDR3 has 19 amino acids. CDR1 and CDR2 (germline): NSMFDY, ISSIKDK. Written as DNA, the CDR3 is TGTGCAGCAAGCGTGACCCGGTACTGGGGGACCCTCAACACCGATAACCTCATCTTT. As protein: CAASVTRYWGTLNTDNLIF.

On this clone itself: This may arise from a read error, as a much more abundant clone is one base away. This CDR3 is also generated by other DNA sequences in the sample. This chain links TRAV29/DV5 with TRDJ3, with TRDD3 matching over 12 bases. CDR3 length: 20 residues. Germline CDR1 and CDR2: NSMFDY and ISSIKDK. Here the CDR3 reads CAASTYWGIPSSWDTRQMFF. CDR3 nucleotides: TGTGCCGCAAGCACTTACTGGGGGATACCCAGCTCCTGGGACACCCGACAGATGTTTTTC.